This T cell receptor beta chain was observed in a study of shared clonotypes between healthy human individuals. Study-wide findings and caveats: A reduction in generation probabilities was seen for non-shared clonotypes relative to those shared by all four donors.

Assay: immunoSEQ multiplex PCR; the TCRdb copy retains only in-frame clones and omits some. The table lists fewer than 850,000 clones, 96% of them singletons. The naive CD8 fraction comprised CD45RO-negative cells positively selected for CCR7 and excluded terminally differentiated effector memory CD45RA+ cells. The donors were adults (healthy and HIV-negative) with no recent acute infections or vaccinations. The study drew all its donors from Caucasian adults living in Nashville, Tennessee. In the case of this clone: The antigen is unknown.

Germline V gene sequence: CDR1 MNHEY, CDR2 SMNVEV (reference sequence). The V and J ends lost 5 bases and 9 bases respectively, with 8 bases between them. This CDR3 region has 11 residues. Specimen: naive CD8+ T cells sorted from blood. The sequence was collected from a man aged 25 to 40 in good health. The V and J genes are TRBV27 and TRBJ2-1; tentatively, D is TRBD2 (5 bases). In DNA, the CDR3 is TGTGCCAGCAGTCGGGGTGGTGAGCAGTTCTTC. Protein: CASSRGGEQFF.